Listed here are 19 T cell receptor beta chains from one sample, sequenced in a study of cytomegalovirus exposure and HLA in healthy donors. The assay was immunoSEQ multiplex PCR, and TCRdb's table has in-frame clones only and misses some. Of 180,000 or so clones listed, 70% to 85% are singletons. The sample consisted of PBMCs. The receptors originated from a woman aged 25 to 45 in good health and CMV-seropositive.

The chain is built from TRBV14 and TRBJ2-5; a weak D match, TRBD1 (5 bases). In germline, CDR1 is SGHDN, CDR2 FVKESK. The CDR3 has 15 residues. V was pared by 1 base and J by 5 bases, with 14 bases between. The CDR3 sequence: CASSQGRQGWETQYF. CDR3 bases: TGTGCCAGCAGCCAAGGCCGTCAGGGTTGGGAGACCCAGTACTTC.

This chain links TRBV19 with TRBJ1-1; no definite D call. This CDR3 comprises 12 residues. The germline V and J ends were trimmed by 9 bases and 4 bases, with 12 bases remaining between them. The germline CDR1 and CDR2 sequences are LNHDA and SQIVND (reference sequence). As DNA, the CDR3 is TGTGCCAGCCTTAGCCGGGGCACTGAAGCTTTCTTT. Its protein product is CASLSRGTEAFF.

About this clone: The sample carries other DNA sequences with the same CDR3. The chain employs TRBV5-1 and TRBJ2-1; 9 bases align to TRBD2. The junction had 1 base not matched to a gene; V was cut back by 0 bases and J by 3 bases. Germline CDR1 reads SGHRS; CDR2 reads YFSETQ. CDR3 length equals 15 residues. The CDR3 DNA is TGCGCCAGCAGCTTGGTAGCGGGAGTCTACAATGAGCAGTTCTTC. It yields the protein CASSLVAGVYNEQFF.

The chain joins TRBV27 to TRBJ1-2; 7 positions match TRBD1. The germline V gene encodes CDR1 MNHEY and CDR2 SMNVEV (reference sequence). The CDR3 spans 15 residues. The junction had 7 bases not matched to a gene; V was cut back by 2 bases and J by 4 bases. The chain's CDR3 is CASSLRGGLIYGYTF. DNA of the CDR3: TGTGCCAGCAGTTTACGAGGGGGCCTAATCTATGGCTACACCTTC.

J is TRBJ1-5 and V is TRBV30; 8 nucleotides align to TRBD1. The CDR3 consists of 13 residues. Trimming took 6 bases from V and 6 from J; bases not matched to a gene: 7. The germline CDR1 and CDR2 sequences are GTSNPN and SVGIG (reference sequence). CDR3 residues: CACDTGGIQPQHF. In nucleotides, the CDR3 is TGTGCCTGCGACACAGGGGGGATTCAGCCCCAGCATTTT.

The CDR3 sequence is CASSPGTALGEQFF. The DNA for the CDR3 is TGCGCCAGCAGCCCGGGGACTGCCCTAGGGGAGCAGTTCTTC. The gene calls are TRBV5-1 and TRBJ2-1; possibly TRBD2 for D (6 bases). CDR1 and CDR2 from the germline V gene are SGHRS and YFSETQ. CDR3 length: 14 residues. Trimming stripped 4 bases from V and 10 bases from J, with 18 bases between.

This chain joins TRBV15 and TRBJ1-2; weak D call: TRBD1 (6 bases). The CDR3 extends over 13 amino acids. V was cut by 1 base and J by 12 bases, with 15 bases left in between. CDR1 and CDR2 (germline): LNHNV, YYDKDF (reference sequence). DNA of the CDR3: TGTGCCACCAGCAGAGCGACAGGACTTGGTAACACCTTC. Translating gives CATSRATGLGNTF. Based on the CDR3 plus reference TRBV15 and TRBJ1-2, the full variable domain is DAMVIQNPRYQVTQFGKPVTLSCSQTLNHNVMYWYQQKSSQAPKLLFHYYDKDFNNEADTPDNFQSRRPNTSFCFLDIRSPGLGDTAMYLCATSRATGLGNTFGSGTRLTVV.

The chain has TRBV2 and TRBJ1-5, with D hard to call. The CDR3 has 14 residues. Between the trimmed V and J ends, which lost 8 bases and 6 bases, there was a span of 17 bases. Germline V gene data show CDR1 as SNHLY and CDR2 as FYNNEI. The CDR3 DNA is TGTGCCAGCCGGTACGAATCGGGGTCTCAGCCCCAGCATTTT. This sequence encodes CASRYESGSQPQHF.

This clone came up a few times. The CDR3 bases are TGTGCCACATTGAACACCGGGGAGCTGTTTTTT. The encoded protein is CATLNTGELFF. The genes are TRBV19 and TRBJ2-2; unclear D gene. The CDR3 has 11 amino acids. The germline gives CDR1 LNHDA, CDR2 SQIVND (reference sequence). With 10 bases removed from V and 1 base from J, the gap between germline ends came to 4 bases.

This clone was found once. The chain uses TRBV19 and TRBJ1-5, with a tentative D call TRBD1 (5 bases). Germline V gene lookup returns CDR1 LNHDA and CDR2 SQIVND (reference sequence). The CDR3 is 15 residues long. The V end was cut by 6 bases, the J end by 4 bases, with 16 bases between. CDR3 in DNA: TGTGCCAGTAGCCTTGGGACTGTCGTAAATCAGCCCCAGCATTTT. Encoded protein: CASSLGTVVNQPQHF.

V gene TRBV6-6 combines with J gene TRBJ2-5; D remains ambiguous. The CDR3 has 10 amino acids. Trimming removed 10 bases from V and 2 bases from J, with 5 bases in between. Germline-derived CDR1 and CDR2 are MNHNY and SVGAGI (reference sequence). The CDR3 sequence: CATQQETQYF. CDR3 nucleotides: TGTGCCACACAACAAGAGACCCAGTACTTC.

The V call is TRBV27, the J call TRBJ2-1; D unclear. Germline assignment: CDR1 MNHEY and CDR2 SMNVEV (reference sequence). This CDR3 is built from 17 residues. Trimming removed 2 bases at V and 0 bases at J, with 14 bases between. CDR3 coding DNA: TGTGCCAGCAGTTTAGAGCGATTCACGAGCTCCTACAATGAGCAGTTCTTC. This gives the protein CASSLERFTSSYNEQFF.

The V gene is TRBV6-6, the J gene TRBJ2-7, with 7 positions matching TRBD1. The CDR3 length is 14 residues. CDR1 is MNHNY and CDR2 is SVGAGI in the germline V gene (reference sequence). With 7 bases clipped from V and 3 bases from J, the junction kept 9 bases outside the gene matches. CDR3 nucleotides: TGTGCCAGCATTCCGGGACAGCGTGTCTACGAGCAGTACTTC. Translated: CASIPGQRVYEQYF.

This chain links TRBV10-3 with TRBJ2-7; weak D call: TRBD2 (5 bases). Germline CDR1 is ENHRY and CDR2 is SYGVKD. The CDR3 is 13 amino acids. With 10 bases removed from V and 5 bases from J, the gap between germline ends came to 18 bases. The CDR3: CASRRTGQDEQYF. Written as DNA, the CDR3 is TGTGCCAGCCGTCGGACTGGGCAGGACGAGCAGTACTTC.

The V and J genes are TRBV7-9 and TRBJ1-2; 10 bases fit TRBD1. Looked up from germline, CDR1 is SEHNR and CDR2 is FQNEAQ (reference sequence). After removal of 5 bases from V and 3 bases from J, the junction contained 3 bases not matched to a gene. The CDR3 has 14 residues. The CDR3 DNA is TGTGCCAGCAGCCGGACAGGGGGGGACTATGGCTACACCTTC. Its translation: CASSRTGGDYGYTF.

This chain connects TRBV6-1 to TRBJ1-1; D ambiguous. Trimming took 4 bases from V and 0 from J, leaving 6 bases between them. The germline V gene encodes CDR1 MNHNS and CDR2 SASEGT. The CDR3 runs 13 residues. This chain's CDR3 is CASSVYVNTEAFF. Here the CDR3 DNA reads TGTGCCAGCAGTGTATATGTGAACACTGAAGCTTTCTTT.

This rearrangement joins TRBV7-8 to TRBJ2-1; 8 bases fit TRBD2. Germline V CDR1 and CDR2: SGHVS, FQNEAQ. J gave up 9 bases and V 4 bases, and 14 bases lay outside the gene matches. The CDR3 covers 16 residues. CDR3 amino acids: CASSSQRTSYGTEQFF. The CDR3 DNA reads as TGTGCCAGCAGCTCCCAAAGGACTAGCTACGGGACTGAGCAGTTCTTC. The entire variable domain, with the rest obtained from reference TRBV7-8 and TRBJ2-1, is as follows: GAGVSQSPRYKVAKRGQDVALRCDPISGHVSLFWYQQALGQGPEFLTYFQNEAQLDKSGLPSDRFFAERPEGSVSTLKIQRTQQEDSAVYLCASSSQRTSYGTEQFFGPGTRLTVL.

A remark on this clone: Other DNA sequences in the sample encode the same CDR3. The chain uses TRBV6-6 and TRBJ2-5; tentative D call: TRBD1 (6 bases). The length of the CDR3 is 12 residues. Germline V gene sequence: CDR1 MNHNY, CDR2 SVGAGI (reference sequence). The V end was cut by 8 bases, the J end by 2 bases, with 9 bases between. CDR3 sequence: CASEGQQETQYF. In DNA, the CDR3 is TGTGCCAGCGAAGGACAGCAAGAGACCCAGTACTTC.

This chain uses TRBV27 with TRBJ1-1; the D gene is possibly TRBD1 (5 bases). V lost 4 bases, J lost 4 bases, and 13 bases lay in between. Looked up from germline, CDR1 is MNHEY and CDR2 is SMNVEV (reference sequence). CDR3 size: 14 residues. The CDR3 region has the DNA TGTGCCAGCAGTTGGGACTGGGCGAGCACTGAAGCTTTCTTT. Translated: CASSWDWASTEAFF.